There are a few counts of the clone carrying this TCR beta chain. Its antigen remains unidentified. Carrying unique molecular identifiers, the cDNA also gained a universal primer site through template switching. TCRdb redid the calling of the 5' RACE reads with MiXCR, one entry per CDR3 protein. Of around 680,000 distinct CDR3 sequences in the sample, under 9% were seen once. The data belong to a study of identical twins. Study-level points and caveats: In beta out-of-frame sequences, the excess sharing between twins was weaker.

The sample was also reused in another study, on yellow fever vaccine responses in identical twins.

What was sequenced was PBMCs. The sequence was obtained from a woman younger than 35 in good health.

As DNA, the CDR3 is TGTGCCAGCAGTGATTTTGAGGGGAAACTCTACGAGCAGTACTTC. Amino acids: CASSDFEGKLYEQYF. This sequence joins TRBV25-1 and TRBJ2-7; D is possibly TRBD1 or TRBD2 (5 bases each). The germline V and J ends were trimmed by 3 bases and 3 bases, with 15 bases remaining between them. Germline-derived CDR1 and CDR2 are MGHDK and SYGVNS. The CDR3 runs 15 residues.